Below are 25 T cell receptor beta chains sequenced from a single sample in a study of CD8+CD57+ T cells in acquired aplastic anemia. The use of genomic DNA as template underpinned the TCR beta VDJ and CDR3 profiling. TCRdb passed the reads through MiXCR, listing each CDR3 protein once. The sample lists some 130,000 distinct CDR3 sequences, 41% occurring once. The sequenced material came from sorted CD4+, CD8+, or CD8+CD57+ T cells (not recorded which) from PBMCs. All receptors derive from a human donor in good health, serving as a control.

This clonotype was seen at least ten times. The rearrangement uses TRBV20-1 and TRBJ2-1; D might be TRBD1 (5 bases). V gave up 5 bases and J gave up 4 bases, with 21 bases separating them. The CDR3 runs 16 residues. Germline V gives CDR1 DFQATT, CDR2 SNEGSKA (reference sequence). CDR3 DNA sequence: TGCAGTGCTCACCACTTGGGGCCAGCCCTGTACAATGAGCAGTTCTTC. This codes for CSAHHLGPALYNEQFF.

V is TRBV19 and J is TRBJ2-1; maybe TRBD1 (6 bases). Per germline, CDR1 LNHDA and CDR2 SQIVND (reference sequence). This CDR3 has 15 amino acids. Trimming removed 9 bases at V and 1 base at J, with 16 bases between. DNA of the CDR3: TGTGCCAGCAGTCCGAGGGGGTTTTCCTACAATGAGCAGTTCTTC. Its protein product is CASSPRGFSYNEQFF.

The chain combines TRBV29-1 with TRBJ1-1; D is unresolved. The CDR3 has 12 amino acids. Germline V gene lookup returns CDR1 SQVTM and CDR2 ANQGSEA. The germline V and J ends were trimmed by 4 bases and 5 bases, with 11 bases remaining between them. For the CDR3, the DNA is TGCAGCGTTGGCAAAGGCGGGACTGAAGCTTTCTTT. It is translated as CSVGKGGTEAFF.

A word on this clonotype: This may be a read error: a much more frequent sequence differs by one nucleotide. This chain connects TRBV3-1 to TRBJ2-3; D gene unclear. Germline-derived CDR1 and CDR2 are LGHDT and YNNKEL (reference sequence). This CDR3 has 14 residues. The CDR3 DNA reads as TGTGCCAGCAGGCAAGTCCCACGAACAGATACGCAGTATTTT. Amino acids: CASRQVPRTDTQYF.

This clonotype has at least ten counts. This rearrangement joins TRBV20-1 to TRBJ2-7, with TRBD2 identical over 7 bases. J lost 4 bases, V lost 3 bases, and 15 bases had no gene match. This CDR3 comprises 16 residues. Germline values: CDR1 DFQATT, CDR2 SNEGSKA (reference sequence). The CDR3 sequence is CSASSRSWGGRYEQYF. CDR3 sequence (DNA): TGCAGTGCTAGCTCCAGGTCGTGGGGGGGTCGGTACGAGCAGTACTTC.

On this clonotype: It is likely a read error, because the conserved phenylalanine at the end of the CDR3 is missing. The DNA is omitted, as the CDR3 cannot be located on it reliably, and the CDR3 follows TCRdb's listing. The genes are TRBV2 and TRBJ1-1; no check of the table's D call, TRBD1, against the DNA was made. The germline gives CDR1 SNHLY, CDR2 FYNNEI. 10 amino acids form the CDR3, both terminal residues included. CDR3 amino acids: CASNRQSANY.

This clonotype appeared a few times. A single base separates this from a much larger clone, so it may be a read error. The V gene is TRBV12-3 or TRBV12-4, the J gene TRBJ1-2; tentative D call: TRBD1 (6 bases). The CDR3 runs to 12 residues. Deletions cut 5 bases from V and 4 bases from J, with 8 bases between. CDR3 in amino acids: CASSQGTYGYTF. For the CDR3, the DNA is TGTGCCAGCAGTCAGGGGACCTATGGCTACACCTTC.

This clonotype was counted many times. The chain couples TRBV11-3 to TRBJ2-7; D not certain. V was shortened by 2 bases and J by 3 bases, with 8 bases between the two germline ends. From germline, CDR1 is SGHNT and CDR2 YENEEA. This CDR3 is 13 amino acids long. The CDR3 region is CASSLRLSYEQYF. The DNA of the CDR3 is TGTGCCAGCAGCTTACGACTGAGCTACGAGCAGTACTTC.

This sequence joins TRBV15 and TRBJ2-7; 7 bases map to TRBD2. With V trimmed by 0 bases and J by 3 bases, 5 bases remained unmatched. The CDR3 runs 15 residues. In germline, CDR1 is LNHNV, CDR2 YYDKDF (reference sequence). The CDR3 here is CATSRDWGGSYEQYF. The CDR3 DNA follows: TGTGCCACCAGCAGAGATTGGGGGGGTAGCTACGAGCAGTACTTC.

Of note for this clonotype: A much larger clone differs by one base, so this may be a read error. The chain carries TRBV7-2 and TRBJ1-3; 9 nucleotides line up with TRBD1. The CDR3 is 15 amino acids. Germline CDR1 and CDR2: SGHTA and FQGNSA. CDR3 nucleotide sequence: TGTGCCCGCAGCCCGCGACAGGGGGTAGGAAACACCATATATTTT. Encoded protein: CARSPRQGVGNTIYF.

This clonotype was picked up many times. The V and J genes are TRBV6-6 and TRBJ2-3, with unresolved D. The CDR3 is 12 amino acids. Germline V lookup: CDR1 MNHNY, CDR2 SVGAGI (reference sequence). Trimming took off 4 bases at V and 5 bases at J, with 7 bases between the two ends. CDR3 nucleotides: TGTGCCAGCAGTTCCCTCGGAGATACGCAGTATTTT. This translates into CASSSLGDTQYF.

The chain couples TRBV24-1 to TRBJ1-2; 8 bases align to TRBD1. The CDR3 runs 15 residues. V shed 5 bases, J shed 1 base, and the junction held 5 bases outside the gene matches. Germline-derived CDR1 and CDR2 are KGHDR and SFDVKD. The CDR3 here is CATSAWTGSNYGYTF. DNA for the CDR3: TGTGCCACCAGTGCTTGGACAGGGAGTAACTATGGCTACACCTTC.

The table lists this clonotype with many counts. This chain uses TRBV11-2 with TRBJ2-1; possibly TRBD2 for D (6 bases). Germline V gene lookup returns CDR1 SGHAT and CDR2 FQNNGV. The CDR3 extends over 17 amino acids. V gave up 1 base and J gave up 0 bases, with 13 bases separating them. The DNA for the CDR3 is TGTGCCAGCAGCTTAGTAGCGTCCGGGGGCTCCTACAATGAGCAGTTCTTC. Amino acids: CASSLVASGGSYNEQFF.

This clonotype was counted many times. This chain uses TRBV20-1 with TRBJ2-5, with 7 bases fitting TRBD2. This CDR3 comprises 16 residues. CDR1 and CDR2 (germline): DFQATT, SNEGSKA (reference sequence). Unmatched junction bases numbered 9, after V lost 2 bases and J lost 0 bases. The CDR3 DNA sequence: TGCAGTGCTAGACCTCACCTAGCGGCCTACCAAGAGACCCAGTACTTC. It specifies CSARPHLAAYQETQYF.

In the case of this clonotype: This may arise from a read error, as a much more abundant clone is one base away. This chain uses TRBV27 with TRBJ1-1, with D maybe TRBD1 (5 bases). The CDR3 consists of 14 residues. CDR1 and CDR2 from the germline V gene are MNHEY and SMNVEV (reference sequence). The CDR3 loop is CASSFAGRGTEALF. The CDR3 DNA follows: TGTGCCAGCAGTTTTGCGGGGAGGGGTACTGAAGCTCTCTTT.

At least ten counts were recorded for this clonotype. The rearrangement links TRBV11-2 to TRBJ2-3, with D possibly being TRBD1 or TRBD2 (5 bases each). This CDR3 comprises 17 residues. V was pared by 4 bases and J by 0 bases, with 17 bases between. CDR1 is SGHAT and CDR2 is FQNNGV in the germline V gene. CDR3 loop: CASSSTRGHISTDTQYF. The DNA for the CDR3 is TGTGCCAGCAGCTCCACTAGAGGACACATAAGCACAGATACGCAGTATTTT.

The CDR3 reads CASSTGTGGKGELFF. CDR3 DNA: TGTGCCAGTAGTACGGGGACAGGGGGAAAGGGGGAACTGTTTTTT. This chain connects TRBV19 to TRBJ1-4, with 11 nucleotides matching TRBD1. The CDR3 is 15 residues long. The V and J ends lost 4 bases and 12 bases, in that order; junction bases with no gene match: 10. Germline CDR1 reads LNHDA; CDR2 reads SQIVND (reference sequence).

This clonotype came up many times. The rearrangement joins TRBV20-1 to TRBJ1-2, with TRBD1 as a possible D gene (5 bases). This CDR3 spans 15 amino acids. Germline values: CDR1 DFQATT, CDR2 SNEGSKA (reference sequence). V shed 1 base and J shed 4 bases, with 16 bases lying between them. CDR3: CSARAGGGGGYGYTF. For the CDR3, the DNA is TGCAGTGCTAGAGCCGGGGGTGGGGGAGGCTATGGCTACACCTTC.

The genes are TRBV3-1 and TRBJ1-6; perhaps TRBD1 as D (6 bases). The CDR3 loop spans 16 amino acids. V lost 0 bases and J 8 bases, leaving 14 bases between the germline ends. Germline V gene lookup returns CDR1 LGHDT and CDR2 YNNKEL (reference sequence). CDR3 amino acids: CASSQDGTRGDSPLHF. The CDR3 DNA reads as TGTGCCAGCAGCCAAGATGGGACAAGGGGAGATTCACCCCTCCACTTT. Based on the CDR3 plus reference TRBV3-1 and TRBJ1-6, the full variable domain is DTAVSQTPKYLVTQMGNDKSIKCEQNLGHDTMYWYKQDSKKFLKIMFSYNNKELIINETVPNRFSPKSPDKAHLNLHINSLELGDSAVYFCASSQDGTRGDSPLHFGNGTRLTVT.

The V and J genes are TRBV20-1 and TRBJ2-1; the D gene could be TRBD1 or TRBD2 (5 bases each). Germline V gene data show CDR1 as DFQATT and CDR2 as SNEGSKA (reference sequence). The CDR3 length is 13 residues. Trimming shortened V by 4 bases and J by 8 bases, and 15 bases separated the two germline ends. Here the CDR3 DNA reads TGCAGTGCTAACCGGGACGCCAGCGATGAGCAGTTCTTC. Amino acids: CSANRDASDEQFF.

The sample holds many counts of this clonotype. The chain uses TRBV20-1 and TRBJ1-1, with 7 bases matching TRBD1. In germline, CDR1 is DFQATT, CDR2 SNEGSKA (reference sequence). After removal of 6 bases from V and 1 base from J, the junction contained 5 bases not matched to a gene. The CDR3 is 13 residues long. The CDR3 DNA is TGCAGTGCAAAGGACAGGAAGAACACTGAAGCTTTCTTT. This sequence encodes CSAKDRKNTEAFF.

The J gene is TRBJ1-1, the V gene TRBV20-1, with D possibly matching TRBD1 (6 bases). Trimming left V 5 bases short and J 0 bases short, with 19 bases between. This CDR3 is built from 16 residues. The germline gives CDR1 DFQATT, CDR2 SNEGSKA (reference sequence). The chain's CDR3 is CSAQDSLSLMNTEAFF. CDR3 bases: TGCAGTGCTCAGGACAGCTTATCTTTAATGAACACTGAAGCTTTCTTT.

This clonotype was detected many times. The chain combines TRBV19 with TRBJ1-1; D possibly corresponds to TRBD1 (6 bases). CDR1 is LNHDA, CDR2 SQIVND, per germline (reference sequence). The CDR3 is made up of 16 amino acids. V was cut by 4 bases and J by 0 bases, with 15 bases left in between. The CDR3 region has the DNA TGTGCCAGTAGTACTGTCACAGGGAGACTGAACACTGAAGCTTTCTTT. Its protein product is CASSTVTGRLNTEAFF.

This sequence joins TRBV20-1 and TRBJ2-1; TRBD2 matches at 8 bases. Germline V gene data show CDR1 as DFQATT and CDR2 as SNEGSKA (reference sequence). V lost 5 bases, J lost 9 bases, and 12 bases stayed unmatched. This CDR3 spans 14 amino acids. The chain's CDR3 is CSAPLAVKGSEQFF. The CDR3 DNA is TGCAGTGCTCCACTAGCGGTAAAAGGGAGTGAGCAGTTCTTC.

This clonotype was seen at least ten times. The chain recombines TRBV20-1 with TRBJ2-1; TRBD2 matches 12 bases. Germline CDR1 DFQATT, CDR2 SNEGSKA (reference sequence). This CDR3 has 15 amino acids. Trimming at V came to 5 bases and at J to 8 bases, leaving 10 bases not matched to a gene. The CDR3 region has the DNA TGCAGTGCTCCCAGCCCGCTAGCGGGAGGGCATGAGCAGTTCTTC. Its protein product is CSAPSPLAGGHEQFF.